This is a list of T cell receptor beta chains from one sample in a study of blood T cell repertoires in COVID-19. Sequencing was performed with immunoSEQ multiplex PCR; in TCRdb, only in-frame clones are kept and a portion is missing. The sample shows roughly 41,000 clones, around 84% of them seen only once. The sample taken for sequencing was peripheral blood. The source is a man in his sixties with COVID-19, enrolled during active disease. Each CDR3 is given with its conserved first and last residue. Each record gives: clone size, D gene, J gene, V gene, CDR3 protein, CDR3 DNA. D genes are given only for firm matches. Not all rows give a size; the values are once, few, many and, for expanded clones, a class.

>NA|TRBD2|TRBJ2-1|TRBV7-9
CASSKLPGLPGGEQFF
TGTGCCAGCAGCAAACTTCCGGGACTCCCGGGGGGTGAGCAGTTCTTC
>NA|NA|TRBJ2-3|TRBV11-2
CASSFGSSTDTQYF
TGTGCCAGCAGCTTCGGGAGTAGCACAGATACGCAGTATTTT
>NA|TRBD1|TRBJ1-5|TRBV2
CATKRGQGLNQPQHF
TGTGCCACCAAAAGAGGACAGGGCCTGAATCAGCCCCAGCATTTT
>once|NA|TRBJ1-3|TRBV5-1
CASSLATGRASGNTIYF
TGCGCCAGCAGCTTGGCCACGGGCAGGGCCTCTGGAAACACCATATATTTT
>NA|NA|TRBJ1-2|TRBV6-5
CASLLGDYGYTF
TGTGCCAGCCTCTTGGGAGACTATGGCTACACCTTC
>NA|TRBD1|TRBJ2-2|TRBV18
CASSPPTGVDTGELFF
TGTGCCAGCTCACCGCCGACAGGGGTCGACACCGGGGAGCTGTTTTTT
>once|TRBD1|TRBJ2-1|TRBV5-1
CASSLARASGQRYNEQFF
TGCGCCAGCAGCTTGGCAAGGGCCTCGGGACAGAGATACAATGAGCAGTTCTTC
>once|NA|TRBJ1-6|TRBV7-9
CASSKTGYNSPLHF
TGTGCCAGCAGCAAAACGGGCTATAATTCACCCCTCCACTTT
>NA|NA|TRBJ1-5|TRBV10-3
CAISAGESNQPQHF
TGTGCCATCAGTGCAGGGGAGAGCAATCAGCCCCAGCATTTT
>NA|TRBD1|TRBJ2-1|TRBV28
CASSIYRDRAAYNEQFF
TGTGCCAGCAGTATTTACAGGGACAGGGCCGCCTACAATGAGCAGTTCTTC
>NA|TRBD1|TRBJ1-3|TRBV11-2
CASSQGQGMSGNTIYF
TGTGCCAGCAGCCAGGGACAGGGGATGTCCGGAAACACCATATATTTT
>NA|NA|TRBJ2-1|TRBV29-1
CSVLSGYNEQFF
TGCAGCGTGCTCAGCGGTTACAATGAGCAGTTCTTC
>NA|NA|TRBJ1-1|TRBV28
CASSHFLRRVTEAFF
TGTGCCAGCAGTCACTTCCTCAGGAGGGTCACTGAAGCTTTCTTT
>NA|NA|TRBJ1-3|TRBV18
CASFGTSTGNTIYF
TGTGCCAGCTTCGGGACATCCACTGGAAACACCATATATTTT
>NA|TRBD1|TRBJ1-1|TRBV28
CASSPGQGALGAFF
TGTGCCAGCAGCCCGGGACAGGGGGCTTTAGGAGCTTTCTTT
>NA|NA|TRBJ2-3|TRBV5-1
CASSLAGIRTDTQYF
TGCGCCAGCAGCTTGGCCGGGATCCGCACAGATACGCAGTATTTT
>NA|NA|TRBJ1-2|TRBV3-1/TRBV3-2
CASSQRQNNYGYTF
TGTGCCAGCAGCCAGAGACAGAATAACTATGGCTACACCTTC
>few|TRBD1|TRBJ1-5|TRBV2
CASSSDRGLSQPQHF
TGTGCCAGCAGCTCCGACAGGGGGCTCAGCCAGCCCCAGCATTTT
>NA|NA|TRBJ1-4|TRBV5-1
CASSLGRVSGEKLFF
TGCGCCAGCAGCTTGGGAAGGGTGAGCGGTGAAAAACTGTTTTTT
>NA|TRBD2|TRBJ2-2|TRBV25-1
CASSDGLAGSNTGELFF
TGTGCCAGCAGTGACGGACTAGCGGGATCGAACACCGGGGAGCTGTTTTTT
>NA|NA|TRBJ1-5|TRBV27
CASSTSNQPQHF
TGTGCCAGCAGCACATCAAATCAGCCCCAGCATTTT
>NA|TRBD1|TRBJ1-3|TRBV7-6
CASSQGEGNTIYF
TGTGCCAGCAGCCAGGGGGAGGGAAACACCATATATTTT
>NA|NA|TRBJ2-7|TRBV2
CASSGPGTATYEQYF
TGTGCCAGCAGTGGGCCCGGGACTGCCACCTACGAGCAGTACTTC
>NA|NA|TRBJ1-4|TRBV12-5
CASGSSLASEKLFF
TGTGCTAGTGGTTCTTCGCTAGCGAGTGAAAAACTGTTTTTT
>NA|TRBD2|TRBJ2-7|TRBV15
CATSRDRLAGAGEQYF
TGTGCCACCAGCAGAGATCGTCTAGCGGGGGCAGGCGAGCAGTACTTC
>NA|NA|TRBJ1-1|TRBV18
CASSPLQLHNTEAFF
TGTGCCAGCTCACCTTTACAGCTACACAACACTGAAGCTTTCTTT
>few|TRBD1|TRBJ2-4|TRBV5-8
CASSQGTGGFNIQYF
TGTGCCAGCAGTCAGGGGACAGGGGGCTTTAACATTCAGTACTTC
>once|NA|TRBJ1-1|TRBV27
CASSGHQNTEAFF
TGTGCCAGCAGTGGACATCAGAACACTGAAGCTTTCTTT
>NA|TRBD1|TRBJ1-2|TRBV6-6
CASTSGTAYGYTF
TGTGCCAGCACCTCCGGGACAGCCTATGGCTACACCTTC
>NA|TRBD2|TRBJ2-3|TRBV5-1
CASSLDASGRSDTQYF
TGCGCCAGCAGCTTGGATGCTAGCGGGAGGTCGGATACGCAGTATTTT
>NA|TRBD1|TRBJ2-1|TRBV5-4
CASSLGGGQGASNEQFF
TGTGCCAGCAGCTTGGGGGGCGGACAGGGGGCGAGCAATGAGCAGTTCTTC
>once|TRBD1|TRBJ2-5|TRBV29-1
CSVWGQGSQETQYF
TGCAGCGTTTGGGGACAGGGGTCCCAAGAGACCCAGTACTTC
>NA|TRBD2|TRBJ2-7|TRBV7-8
CASSLAAGQRYEQYF
TGTGCCAGCAGCTTAGCAGCGGGGCAACGCTACGAGCAGTACTTC
>once|TRBD1|TRBJ2-2|TRBV6-6
CASSHPPGQGYTGELFF
TGTGCCAGCAGTCACCCCCCGGGACAGGGGTACACCGGGGAGCTGTTTTTT
>NA|NA|TRBJ1-2|TRBV7-9
CASSETDNYGYTF
TGTGCCAGCAGCGAGACAGACAACTATGGCTACACCTTC
>once|NA|TRBJ2-3|TRBV7-3
CASSSGTDTQYF
TGTGCCAGCAGCTCTGGCACAGATACGCAGTATTTT
>NA|TRBD1|TRBJ1-1|TRBV11-1
CASSLGGGSREAFF
TGTGCCAGCAGCTTAGGAGGGGGCTCACGGGAAGCTTTCTTT
>NA|NA|TRBJ1-6|TRBV19
CATTPGARYNSPLHF
TGTGCCACCACCCCAGGCGCTCGTTATAATTCACCCCTCCACTTT
>NA|NA|TRBJ1-4|TRBV30
CAWSARQPTNEKLFF
TGTGCCTGGAGTGCGCGACAGCCAACTAATGAAAAACTGTTTTTT
>NA|TRBD2|TRBJ2-2|TRBV2
CASSVLAANTGELFF
TGTGCCAGCAGTGTACTAGCGGCGAACACCGGGGAGCTGTTTTTT
>NA|TRBD1|TRBJ1-2|TRBV28
CASSTGGLNYGYTF
TGTGCCAGCAGTACAGGGGGTCTGAACTATGGCTACACCTTC
>NA|TRBD1|TRBJ1-1|TRBV6-2/TRBV6-3
CASSDYGDRAPEAFF
TGTGCCAGCAGTGATTACGGAGACAGGGCACCCGAAGCTTTCTTT
>NA|NA|TRBJ1-2|TRBV19
CASSNRVPDYGYTF
TGTGCCAGTAGCAACAGGGTACCCGACTATGGCTACACCTTC
>NA|NA|TRBJ1-1|TRBV3-1/TRBV3-2
CASHGRGTSEAFF
TGTGCCAGCCACGGGCGGGGCACCTCGGAAGCTTTCTTT
>NA|TRBD1|TRBJ2-5|TRBV19
CASHPSRDRVKETQYF
TGTGCCAGCCACCCCAGCCGGGACAGGGTAAAAGAGACCCAGTACTTC
>NA|NA|TRBJ1-1|TRBV3-1/TRBV3-2
CASSQDPVSYTEAFF
TGTGCCAGCAGCCAAGATCCCGTATCTTACACTGAAGCTTTCTTT
>once|TRBD2|TRBJ2-2|TRBV4-1
CASSPTSGGGELFF
TGCGCCAGCAGCCCCACTAGCGGAGGCGGGGAGCTGTTTTTT
>NA|TRBD1|TRBJ1-2|TRBV5-6
CASSSETGRDYGYTF
TGTGCCAGCAGCTCCGAGACAGGGAGAGACTATGGCTACACCTTC
>NA|NA|TRBJ2-1|TRBV7-7
CASSPDLSGEQFF
TGTGCCAGCAGCCCCGATTTGTCGGGAGAGCAGTTCTTC